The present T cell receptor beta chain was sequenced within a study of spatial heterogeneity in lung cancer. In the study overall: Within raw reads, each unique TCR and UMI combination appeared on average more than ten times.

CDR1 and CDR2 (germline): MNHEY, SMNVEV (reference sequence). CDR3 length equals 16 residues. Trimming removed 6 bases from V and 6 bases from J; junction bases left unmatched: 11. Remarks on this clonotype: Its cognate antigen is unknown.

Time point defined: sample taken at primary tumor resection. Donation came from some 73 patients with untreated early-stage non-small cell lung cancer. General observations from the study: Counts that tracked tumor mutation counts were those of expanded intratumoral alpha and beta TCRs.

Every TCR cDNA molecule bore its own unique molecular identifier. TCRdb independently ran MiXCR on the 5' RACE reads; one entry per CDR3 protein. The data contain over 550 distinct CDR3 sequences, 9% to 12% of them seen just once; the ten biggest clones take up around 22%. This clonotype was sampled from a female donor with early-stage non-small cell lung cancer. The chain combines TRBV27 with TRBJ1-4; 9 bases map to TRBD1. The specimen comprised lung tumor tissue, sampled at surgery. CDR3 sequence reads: CASSIFAGQGDEKLFF. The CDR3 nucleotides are TGTGCCAGCAGCATTTTTGCGGGACAGGGAGATGAAAAACTGTTTTTT.